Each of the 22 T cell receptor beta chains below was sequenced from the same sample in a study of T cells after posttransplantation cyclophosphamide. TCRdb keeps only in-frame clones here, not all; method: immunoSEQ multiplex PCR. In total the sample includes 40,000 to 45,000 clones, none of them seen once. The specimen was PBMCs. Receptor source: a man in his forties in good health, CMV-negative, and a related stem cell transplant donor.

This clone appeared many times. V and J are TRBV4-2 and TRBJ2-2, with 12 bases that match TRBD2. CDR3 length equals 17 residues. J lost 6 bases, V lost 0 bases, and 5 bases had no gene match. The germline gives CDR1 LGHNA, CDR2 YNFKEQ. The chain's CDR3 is CASSQDTSGRLPGELFF. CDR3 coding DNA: TGTGCCAGCAGCCAAGATACTAGCGGGAGGTTGCCCGGGGAGCTGTTTTTT.

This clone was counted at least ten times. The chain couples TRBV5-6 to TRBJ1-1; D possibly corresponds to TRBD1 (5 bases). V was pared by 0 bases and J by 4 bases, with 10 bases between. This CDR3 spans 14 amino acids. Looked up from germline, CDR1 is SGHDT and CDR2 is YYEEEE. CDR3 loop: CASSLGLGRTEAFF. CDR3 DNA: TGTGCCAGCAGCTTGGGTCTGGGGCGCACTGAAGCTTTCTTT.

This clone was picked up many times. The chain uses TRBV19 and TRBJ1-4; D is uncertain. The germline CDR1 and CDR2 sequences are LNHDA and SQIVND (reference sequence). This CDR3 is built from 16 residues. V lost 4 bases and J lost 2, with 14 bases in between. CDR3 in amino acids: CASSTPRETTNEKLFF. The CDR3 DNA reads TGTGCCAGTAGTACTCCGAGGGAAACCACTAATGAAAAACTGTTTTTT.

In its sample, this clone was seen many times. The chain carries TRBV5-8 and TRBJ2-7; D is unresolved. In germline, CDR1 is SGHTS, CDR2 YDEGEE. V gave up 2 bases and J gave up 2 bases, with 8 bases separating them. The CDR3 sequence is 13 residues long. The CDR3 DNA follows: TGTGCCAGCAGCTTTAGTACAGCCTACGAGCAGTACTTC. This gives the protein CASSFSTAYEQYF.

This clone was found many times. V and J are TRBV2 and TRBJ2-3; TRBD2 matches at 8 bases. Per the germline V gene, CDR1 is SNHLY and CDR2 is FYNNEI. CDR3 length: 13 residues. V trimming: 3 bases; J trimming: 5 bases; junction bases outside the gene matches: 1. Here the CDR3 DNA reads TGTGCCAGCAGTGACGGGGGGGTAGATACGCAGTATTTT. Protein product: CASSDGGVDTQYF.

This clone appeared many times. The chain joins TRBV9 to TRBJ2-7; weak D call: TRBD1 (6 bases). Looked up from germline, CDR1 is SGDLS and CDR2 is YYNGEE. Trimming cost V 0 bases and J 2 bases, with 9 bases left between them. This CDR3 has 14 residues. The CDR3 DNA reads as TGTGCCAGCAGCGTAGAACAGGGTGCCTACGAGCAGTACTTC. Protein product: CASSVEQGAYEQYF.

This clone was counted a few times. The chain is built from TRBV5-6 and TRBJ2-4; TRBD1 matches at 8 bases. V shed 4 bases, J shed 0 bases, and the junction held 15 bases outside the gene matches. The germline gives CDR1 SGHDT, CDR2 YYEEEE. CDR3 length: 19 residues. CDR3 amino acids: CASSQGPTGDLLAKNIQYF. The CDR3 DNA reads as TGTGCCAGCAGCCAAGGGCCGACAGGGGACCTTTTAGCCAAAAACATTCAGTACTTC.

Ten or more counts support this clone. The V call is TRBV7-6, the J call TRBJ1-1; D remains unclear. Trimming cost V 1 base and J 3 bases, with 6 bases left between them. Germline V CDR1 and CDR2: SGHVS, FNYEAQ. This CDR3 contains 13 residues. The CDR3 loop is CASSLGLDTEAFF. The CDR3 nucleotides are TGTGCCAGCAGCTTAGGACTGGACACTGAAGCTTTCTTT.

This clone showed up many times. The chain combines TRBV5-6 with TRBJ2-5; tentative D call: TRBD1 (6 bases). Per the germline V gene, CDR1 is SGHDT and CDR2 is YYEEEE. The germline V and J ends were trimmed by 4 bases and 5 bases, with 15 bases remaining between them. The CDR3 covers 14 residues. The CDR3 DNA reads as TGTGCCAGCAGCCCGGGCCAGGGGCGGGAGACCCAGTACTTC. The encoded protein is CASSPGQGRETQYF.

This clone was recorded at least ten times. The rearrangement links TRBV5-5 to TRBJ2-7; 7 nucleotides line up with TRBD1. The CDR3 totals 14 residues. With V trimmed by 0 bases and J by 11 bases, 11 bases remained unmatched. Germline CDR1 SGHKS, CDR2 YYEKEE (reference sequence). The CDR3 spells CASSLGSAGGSEYV. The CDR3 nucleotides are TGTGCCAGCAGCTTGGGATCGGCAGGGGGATCGGAGTACGTC.

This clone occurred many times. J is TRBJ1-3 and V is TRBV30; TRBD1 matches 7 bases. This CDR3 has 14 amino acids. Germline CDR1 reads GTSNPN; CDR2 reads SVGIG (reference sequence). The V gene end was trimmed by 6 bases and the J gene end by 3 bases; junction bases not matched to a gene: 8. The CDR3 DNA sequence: TGTGCCTGCCAAAGGGGGCTTGGTGGAAACACCATATATTTT. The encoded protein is CACQRGLGGNTIYF.

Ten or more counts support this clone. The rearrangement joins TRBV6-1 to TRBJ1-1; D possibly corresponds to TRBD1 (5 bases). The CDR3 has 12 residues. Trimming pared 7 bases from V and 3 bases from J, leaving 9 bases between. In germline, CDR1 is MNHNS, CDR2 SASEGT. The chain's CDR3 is CASTPQDTEAFF. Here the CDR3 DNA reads TGTGCCAGCACACCACAGGACACTGAAGCTTTCTTT.

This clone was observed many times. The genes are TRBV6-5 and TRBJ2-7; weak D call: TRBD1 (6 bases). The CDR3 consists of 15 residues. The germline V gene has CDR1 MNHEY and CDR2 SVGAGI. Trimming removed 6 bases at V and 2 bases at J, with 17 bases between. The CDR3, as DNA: TGTGCCAGCAGACAAACCCTGACAGGTGCCTACGAGCAGTACTTC. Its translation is CASRQTLTGAYEQYF.

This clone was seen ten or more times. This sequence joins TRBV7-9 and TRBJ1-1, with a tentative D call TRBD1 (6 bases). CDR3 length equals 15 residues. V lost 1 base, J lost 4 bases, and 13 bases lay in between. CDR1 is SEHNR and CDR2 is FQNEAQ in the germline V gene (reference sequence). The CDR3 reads CASSLDRGGGTEAFF. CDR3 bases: TGTGCCAGCAGCTTAGACCGGGGAGGGGGCACTGAAGCTTTCTTT. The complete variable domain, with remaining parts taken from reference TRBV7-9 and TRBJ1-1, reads DTGVSQNPRHKITKRGQNVTFRCDPISEHNRLYWYRQTLGQGPEFLTYFQNEAQLEKSRLLSDRFSAERPKGSFSTLEIQRTEQGDSAMYLCASSLDRGGGTEAFFGQGTRLTVV.

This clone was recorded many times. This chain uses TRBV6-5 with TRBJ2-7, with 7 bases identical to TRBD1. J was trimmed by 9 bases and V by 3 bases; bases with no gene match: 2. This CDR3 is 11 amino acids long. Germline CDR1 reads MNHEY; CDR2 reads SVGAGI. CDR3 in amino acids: CASSYRDRQYF. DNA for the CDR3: TGTGCCAGCAGTTATAGGGACAGGCAGTACTTC.

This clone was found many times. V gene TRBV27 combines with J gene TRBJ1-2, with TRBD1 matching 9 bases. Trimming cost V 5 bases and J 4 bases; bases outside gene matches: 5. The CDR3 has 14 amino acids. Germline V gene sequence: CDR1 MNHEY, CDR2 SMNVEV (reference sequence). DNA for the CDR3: TGTGCCAGCAGTATCAGACAGGGGGGCTATGGCTACACCTTC. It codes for CASSIRQGGYGYTF.

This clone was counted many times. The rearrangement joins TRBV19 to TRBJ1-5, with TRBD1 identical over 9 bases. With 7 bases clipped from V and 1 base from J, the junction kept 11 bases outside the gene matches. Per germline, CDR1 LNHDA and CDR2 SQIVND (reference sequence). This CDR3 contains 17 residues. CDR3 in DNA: TGTGCCAGTACCCCGAACAGGGGGCTCGAGAGCAATCAGCCCCAGCATTTT. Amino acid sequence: CASTPNRGLESNQPQHF.

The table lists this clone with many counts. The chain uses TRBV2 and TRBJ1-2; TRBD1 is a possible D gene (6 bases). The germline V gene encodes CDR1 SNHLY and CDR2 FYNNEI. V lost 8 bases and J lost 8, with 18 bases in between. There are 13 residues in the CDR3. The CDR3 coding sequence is TGTGCCAGCCACCGATCGGAGGGGGGGGGCTACACCTTC. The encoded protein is CASHRSEGGGYTF.

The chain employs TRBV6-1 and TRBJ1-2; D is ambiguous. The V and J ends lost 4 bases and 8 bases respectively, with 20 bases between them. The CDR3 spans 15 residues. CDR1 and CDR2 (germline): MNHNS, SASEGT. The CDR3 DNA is TGTGCCAGCAGTGCCAATTTACAGAGCGGGCAGGGCTACACCTTC. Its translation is CASSANLQSGQGYTF.

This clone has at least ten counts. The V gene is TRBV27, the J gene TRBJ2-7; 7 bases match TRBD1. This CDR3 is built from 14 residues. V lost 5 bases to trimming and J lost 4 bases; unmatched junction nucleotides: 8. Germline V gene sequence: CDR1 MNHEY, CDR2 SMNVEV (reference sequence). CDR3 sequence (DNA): TGTGCCAGCAGTCCACAGGGGAGTGGTTACGAGCAGTACTTC. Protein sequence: CASSPQGSGYEQYF.

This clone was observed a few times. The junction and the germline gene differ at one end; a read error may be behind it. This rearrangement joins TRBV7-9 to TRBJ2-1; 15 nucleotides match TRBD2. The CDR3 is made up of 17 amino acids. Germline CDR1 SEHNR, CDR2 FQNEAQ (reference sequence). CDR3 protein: CAGSLLGGLAGGSEQFF. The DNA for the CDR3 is TGTGCCGGCAGCCTACTAGGGGGACTAGCGGGAGGTAGTGAGCAGTTCTTC.

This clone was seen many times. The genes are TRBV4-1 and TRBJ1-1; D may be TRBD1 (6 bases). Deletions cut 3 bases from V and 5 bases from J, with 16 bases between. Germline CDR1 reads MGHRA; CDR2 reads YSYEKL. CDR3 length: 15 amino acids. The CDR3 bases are TGCGCCAGCAGCCAGCCTACCACAGGGCGGACTGAAGCTTTCTTT. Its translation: CASSQPTTGRTEAFF.